Below are 3 T cell receptor beta chains sequenced from a single sample in a study of blood T cell repertoires in COVID-19 (dated by TCRdb to 2020 to 2021). Library preparation employed the immunoSEQ multiplex PCR assay. Imported from immuneACCESS, the table was reduced by TCRdb to in-frame sequences with V and J called. These copies leave out some clones; in studies compared against another copy, an unresolved V gene accounts for under half, and the cause of the remainder is not known. Within this sample are under 75,000 clones, with about four fifths of them counted one time only. The ten largest clones add up to 18% of the sample. The sequenced sample was peripheral blood. The receptors shown here come from a man in his 70s who had recovered from COVID-19.

J is TRBJ2-2 and V is TRBV30, with 7 bases aligning to TRBD1. V lost 0 bases, J lost 3 bases, and 7 bases stayed unmatched. CDR1 is GTSNPN, CDR2 SVGIG, per germline (reference sequence). This CDR3 has 16 amino acids. CDR3 residues: CAWSVRTGAYTGELFF. The CDR3 DNA sequence: TGTGCCTGGAGTGTAAGGACAGGAGCTTACACCGGGGAGCTGTTTTTT.

This chain uses TRBV5-1 with TRBJ2-1, with a weak D call TRBD2 (5 bases). V lost 0 bases and J lost 13, with 14 bases in between. This CDR3 has 13 residues. Per the germline V gene, CDR1 is SGHRS and CDR2 is YFSETQ. The CDR3 DNA sequence: TGCGCCAGCAGCTTGGGGGAGATAACGTTCCAGTTCTTC. It translates to CASSLGEITFQFF. Variable domain in full (rest from reference TRBV5-1 and TRBJ2-1): KAGVTQTPRYLIKTRGQQVTLSCSPISGHRSVSWYQQTPGQGLQFLFEYFSETQRNKGNFPGRFSGRQFSNSRSEMNVSTLELGDSALYLCASSLGEITFQFFGPGTRLTVL.

The chain is built from TRBV19 and TRBJ2-5, with 7 bases fitting TRBD1. V shed 5 bases and J 2 bases; nucleotides not matched to a gene: 5. The CDR3 loop spans 14 amino acids. The germline V gene has CDR1 LNHDA and CDR2 SQIVND (reference sequence). The CDR3 sequence: CASSSWGQQETQYF. The CDR3 nucleotides read TGTGCCAGTAGTTCTTGGGGACAGCAAGAGACCCAGTACTTC.